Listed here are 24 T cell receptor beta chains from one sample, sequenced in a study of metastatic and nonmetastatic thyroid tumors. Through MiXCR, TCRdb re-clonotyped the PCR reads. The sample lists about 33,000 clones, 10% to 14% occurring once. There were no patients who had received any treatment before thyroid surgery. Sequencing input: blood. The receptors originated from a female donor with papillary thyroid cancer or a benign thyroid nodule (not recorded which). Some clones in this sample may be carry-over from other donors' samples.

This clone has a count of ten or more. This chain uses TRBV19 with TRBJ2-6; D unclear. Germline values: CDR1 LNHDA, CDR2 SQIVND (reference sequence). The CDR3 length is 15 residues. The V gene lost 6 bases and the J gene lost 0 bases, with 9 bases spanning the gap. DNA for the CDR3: TGTGCCAGTAGGGACCCTAGCTCTGGGGCCAACGTCCTGACTTTC. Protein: CASRDPSSGANVLTF.

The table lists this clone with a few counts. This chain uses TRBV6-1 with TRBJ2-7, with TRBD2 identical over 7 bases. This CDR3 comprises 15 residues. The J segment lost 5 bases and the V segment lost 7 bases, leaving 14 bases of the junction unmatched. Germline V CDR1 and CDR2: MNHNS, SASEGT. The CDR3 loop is CASTEASSGNHEQYF. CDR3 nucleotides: TGTGCCAGCACCGAAGCTTCTAGCGGCAATCACGAGCAGTACTTC.

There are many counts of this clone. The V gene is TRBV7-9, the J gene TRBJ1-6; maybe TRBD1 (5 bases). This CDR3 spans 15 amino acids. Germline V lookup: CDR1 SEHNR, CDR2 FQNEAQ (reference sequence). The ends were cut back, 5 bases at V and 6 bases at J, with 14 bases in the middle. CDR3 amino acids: CASSPDSAPNSPLHF. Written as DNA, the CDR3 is TGTGCCAGCAGCCCCGACAGTGCCCCTAATTCACCCCTCCACTTT.

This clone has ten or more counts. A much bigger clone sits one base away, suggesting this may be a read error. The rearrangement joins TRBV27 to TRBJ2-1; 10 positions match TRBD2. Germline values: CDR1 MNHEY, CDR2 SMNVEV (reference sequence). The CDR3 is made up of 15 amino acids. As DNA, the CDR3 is TGTGCCAGCAGTTTAAAAGCGGGAGGGTACAATGAGCAGCTCTTC. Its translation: CASSLKAGGYNEQLF.

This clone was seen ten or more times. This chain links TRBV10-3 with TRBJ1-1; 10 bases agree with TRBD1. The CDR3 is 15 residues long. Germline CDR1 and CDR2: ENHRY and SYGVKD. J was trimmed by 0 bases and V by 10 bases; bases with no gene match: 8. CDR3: CATGTGVPMNTEAFF. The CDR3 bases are TGTGCCACCGGGACAGGGGTCCCTATGAACACTGAAGCTTTCTTT.

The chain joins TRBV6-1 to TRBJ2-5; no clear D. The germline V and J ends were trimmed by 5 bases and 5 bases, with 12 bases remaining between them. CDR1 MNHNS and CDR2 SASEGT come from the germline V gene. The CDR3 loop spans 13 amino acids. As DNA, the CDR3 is TGTGCCAGCAGTTCCCCCCCCTCCGAGACCCAGTACTTC. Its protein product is CASSSPPSETQYF.

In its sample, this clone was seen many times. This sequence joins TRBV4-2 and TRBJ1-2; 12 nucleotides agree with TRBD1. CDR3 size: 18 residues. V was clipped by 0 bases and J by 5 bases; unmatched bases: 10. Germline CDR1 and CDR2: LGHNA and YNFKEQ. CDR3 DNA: TGTGCCAGCAGCCAAGATAACCGGGGACAGGGGGCTGGATATGGCTACACCTTC. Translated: CASSQDNRGQGAGYGYTF.

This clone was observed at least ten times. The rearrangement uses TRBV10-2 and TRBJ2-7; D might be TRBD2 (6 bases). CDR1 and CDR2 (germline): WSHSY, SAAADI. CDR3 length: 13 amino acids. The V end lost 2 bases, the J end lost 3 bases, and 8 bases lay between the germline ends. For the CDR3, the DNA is TGCGCCAGCAGTGAGGGGCGGGACTACGAGCAGTACTTC. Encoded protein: CASSEGRDYEQYF.

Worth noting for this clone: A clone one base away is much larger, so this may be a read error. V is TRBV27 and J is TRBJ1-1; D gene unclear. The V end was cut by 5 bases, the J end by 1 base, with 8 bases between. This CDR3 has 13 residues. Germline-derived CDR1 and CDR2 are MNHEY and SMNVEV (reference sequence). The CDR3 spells CASSLFGNTEAFF. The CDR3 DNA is TGTGCCAGCAGTCTTTTCGGGAACACTGAAGCTTTCTTT.

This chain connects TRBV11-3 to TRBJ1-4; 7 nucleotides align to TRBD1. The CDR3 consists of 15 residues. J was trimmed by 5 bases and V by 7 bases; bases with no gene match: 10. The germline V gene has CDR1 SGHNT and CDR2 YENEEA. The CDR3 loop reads CASIAPGQLNEKLFF. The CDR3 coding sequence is TGTGCCAGCATCGCACCGGGACAGCTAAATGAAAAACTGTTTTTT.

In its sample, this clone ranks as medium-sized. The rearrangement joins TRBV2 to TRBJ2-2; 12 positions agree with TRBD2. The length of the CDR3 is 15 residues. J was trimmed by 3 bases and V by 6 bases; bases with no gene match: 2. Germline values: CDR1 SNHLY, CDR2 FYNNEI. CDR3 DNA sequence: TGTGCCAGCAGGACTAGCGGGAGTGACACCGGGGAGCTGTTTTTT. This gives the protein CASRTSGSDTGELFF.

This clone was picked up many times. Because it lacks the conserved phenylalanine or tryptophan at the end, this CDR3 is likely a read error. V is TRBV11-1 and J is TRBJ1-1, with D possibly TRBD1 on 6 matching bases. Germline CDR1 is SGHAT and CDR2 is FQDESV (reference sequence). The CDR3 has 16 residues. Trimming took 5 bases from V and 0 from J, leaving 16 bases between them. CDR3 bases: TGTGCCAGCAGCACTACAAGGGGGGCGGTGAACACTGAAGCTTTCCTT. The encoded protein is CASSTTRGAVNTEAFL.

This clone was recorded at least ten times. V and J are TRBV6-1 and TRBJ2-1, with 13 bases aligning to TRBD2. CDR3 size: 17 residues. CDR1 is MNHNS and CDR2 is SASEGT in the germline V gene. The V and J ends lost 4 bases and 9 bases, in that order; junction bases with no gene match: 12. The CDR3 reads CASSGSILAGGPAEQFF. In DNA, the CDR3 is TGTGCCAGCAGTGGATCAATACTAGCGGGGGGGCCCGCTGAGCAGTTCTTC.

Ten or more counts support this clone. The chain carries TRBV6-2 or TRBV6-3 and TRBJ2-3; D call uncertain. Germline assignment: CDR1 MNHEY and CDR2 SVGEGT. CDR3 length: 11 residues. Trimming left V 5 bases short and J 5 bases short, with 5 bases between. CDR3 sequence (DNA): TGTGCCAGCAGTGAGCTAGATACGCAGTATTTT. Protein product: CASSELDTQYF.

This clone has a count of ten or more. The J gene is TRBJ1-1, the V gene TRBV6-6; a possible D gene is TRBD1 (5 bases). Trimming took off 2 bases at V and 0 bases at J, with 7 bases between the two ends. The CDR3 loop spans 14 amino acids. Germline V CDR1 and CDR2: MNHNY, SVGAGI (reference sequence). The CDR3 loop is CASSYTGLNTEAFF. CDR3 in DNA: TGTGCCAGCAGTTACACAGGATTGAACACTGAAGCTTTCTTT.

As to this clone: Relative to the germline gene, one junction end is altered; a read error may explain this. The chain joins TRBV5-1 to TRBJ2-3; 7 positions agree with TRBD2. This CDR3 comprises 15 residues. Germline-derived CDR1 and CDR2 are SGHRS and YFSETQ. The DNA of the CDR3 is TGCACCAGCAGCGGGTTAACGGGAGGAGCAGATACGCAGTATTTT. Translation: CTSSGLTGGADTQYF.

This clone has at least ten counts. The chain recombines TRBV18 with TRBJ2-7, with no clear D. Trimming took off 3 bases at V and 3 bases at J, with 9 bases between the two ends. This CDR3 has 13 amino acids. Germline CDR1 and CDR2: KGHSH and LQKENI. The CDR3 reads CASSPQFIYEQYF. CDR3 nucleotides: TGTGCCAGCTCACCCCAGTTTATCTACGAGCAGTACTTC.

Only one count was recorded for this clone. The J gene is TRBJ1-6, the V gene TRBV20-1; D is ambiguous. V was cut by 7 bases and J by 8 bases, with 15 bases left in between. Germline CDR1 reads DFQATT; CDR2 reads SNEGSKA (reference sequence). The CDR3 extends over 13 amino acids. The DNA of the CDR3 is TGCAGTGGTTTAGGAGGTCTGGATTCACCCCTCCACTTT. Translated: CSGLGGLDSPLHF.

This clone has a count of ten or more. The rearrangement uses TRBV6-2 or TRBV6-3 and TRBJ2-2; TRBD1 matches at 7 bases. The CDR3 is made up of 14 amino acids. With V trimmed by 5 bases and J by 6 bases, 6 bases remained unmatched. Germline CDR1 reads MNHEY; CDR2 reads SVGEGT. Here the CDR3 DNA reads TGTGCCAGCAGTGACAGGGTTGAACCCGGGGAGCTGTTTTTT. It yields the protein CASSDRVEPGELFF.

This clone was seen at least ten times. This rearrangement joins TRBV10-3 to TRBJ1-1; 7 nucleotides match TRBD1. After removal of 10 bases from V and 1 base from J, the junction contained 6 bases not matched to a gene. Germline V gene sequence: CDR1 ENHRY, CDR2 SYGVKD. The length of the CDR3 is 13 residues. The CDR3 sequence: CATTGTENTEAFF. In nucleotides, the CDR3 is TGTGCCACCACCGGGACAGAGAACACTGAAGCTTTCTTT.

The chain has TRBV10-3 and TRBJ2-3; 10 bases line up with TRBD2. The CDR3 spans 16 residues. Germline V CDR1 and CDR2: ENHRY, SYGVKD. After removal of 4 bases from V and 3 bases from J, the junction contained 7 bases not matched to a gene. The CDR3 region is CAISGATSGCTDTQYF. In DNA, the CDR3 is TGTGCCATCAGTGGAGCGACTAGCGGGTGTACAGATACGCAGTATTTT.

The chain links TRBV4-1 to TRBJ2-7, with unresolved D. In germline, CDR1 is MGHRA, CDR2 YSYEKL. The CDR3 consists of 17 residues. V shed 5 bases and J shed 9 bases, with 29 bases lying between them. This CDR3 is CASSSDETAGGRDAQYF. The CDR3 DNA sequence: TGCGCCAGCAGCTCGGACGAGACCGCTGGCGGAAGGGATGCGCAGTACTTC.

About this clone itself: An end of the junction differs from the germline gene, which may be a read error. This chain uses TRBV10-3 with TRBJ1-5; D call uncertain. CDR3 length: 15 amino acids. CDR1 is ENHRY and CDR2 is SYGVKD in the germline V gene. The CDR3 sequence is CAISEMRGGNQPRHF. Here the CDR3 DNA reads TGTGCCATCAGTGAAATGCGGGGAGGCAATCAGCCCCGGCATTTT.

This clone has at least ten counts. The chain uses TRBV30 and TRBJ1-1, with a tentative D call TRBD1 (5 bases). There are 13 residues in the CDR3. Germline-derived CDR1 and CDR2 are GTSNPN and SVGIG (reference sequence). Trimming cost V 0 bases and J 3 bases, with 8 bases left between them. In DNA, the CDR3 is TGTGCCTGGAGTGTACAGGACGACACTGAAGCTTTCTTT. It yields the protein CAWSVQDDTEAFF.